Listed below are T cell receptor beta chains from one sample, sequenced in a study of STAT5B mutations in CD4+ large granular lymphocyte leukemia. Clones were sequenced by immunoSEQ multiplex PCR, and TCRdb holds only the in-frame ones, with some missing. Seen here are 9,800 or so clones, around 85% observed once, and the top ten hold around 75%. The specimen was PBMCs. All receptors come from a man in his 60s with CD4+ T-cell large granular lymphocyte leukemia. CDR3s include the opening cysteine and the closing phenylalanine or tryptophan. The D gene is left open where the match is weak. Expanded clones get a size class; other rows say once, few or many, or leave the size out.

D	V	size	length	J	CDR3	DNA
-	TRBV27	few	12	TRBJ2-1	CASSLARDEQFF	TGTGCCAGCAGTTTGGCCCGGGATGAGCAGTTCTTC
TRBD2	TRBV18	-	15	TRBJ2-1	CASSPTSGTYNEQFF	TGTGCCAGCTCACCAACTAGCGGGACGTACAATGAGCAGTTCTTC
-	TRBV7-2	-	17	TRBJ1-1	CASSPPQGAFRDTEAFF	TGTGCCAGCAGCCCCCCTCAGGGAGCCTTTCGGGACACTGAAGCTTTCTTT
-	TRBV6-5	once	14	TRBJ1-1	CASRAGRKNTEAFF	TGTGCCAGCAGAGCGGGACGGAAGAACACTGAAGCTTTCTTT
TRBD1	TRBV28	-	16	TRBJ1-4	CASSPGQGILSEKLFF	TGTGCCAGCAGCCCGGGACAGGGGATATTATCTGAAAAACTGTTTTTT
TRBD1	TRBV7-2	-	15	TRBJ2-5	CASSLARTGKETQYF	TGTGCCAGCAGCTTAGCTAGGACAGGGAAAGAGACCCAGTACTTC
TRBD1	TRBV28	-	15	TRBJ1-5	CASSLWTGGNQPQHF	TGTGCCAGCAGTTTATGGACAGGGGGCAATCAGCCCCAGCATTTT
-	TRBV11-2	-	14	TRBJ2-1	CASSLGTGYNEQFF	TGTGCCAGCAGCTTAGGTACGGGGTACAATGAGCAGTTCTTC
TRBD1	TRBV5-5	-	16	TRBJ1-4	CASSLSLGTGDEKLFF	TGTGCCAGCAGCCTTTCACTGGGGACAGGGGATGAAAAACTGTTTTTT
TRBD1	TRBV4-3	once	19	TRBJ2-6	CASSQDRRDRGSGANVLTF	TGCGCCAGCAGCCAAGATCGGAGGGACAGGGGGTCTGGGGCCAACGTCCTGACTTTC
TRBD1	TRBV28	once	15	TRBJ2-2	CASRGQGANTGELFF	TGTGCCAGCAGAGGACAGGGGGCGAATACCGGGGAGCTGTTTTTT
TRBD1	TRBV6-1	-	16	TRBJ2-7	CASSEEEGQGANEQYF	TGTGCCAGCAGTGAAGAAGAAGGACAGGGGGCTAACGAGCAGTACTTC
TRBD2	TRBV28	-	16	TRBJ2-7	CASSSWTSGTSYEQYF	TGTGCCAGCAGTTCTTGGACTAGCGGGACCTCCTACGAGCAGTACTTC
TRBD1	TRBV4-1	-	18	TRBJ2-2	CASSQVRGSPDNTGELFF	TGCGCCAGCAGCCAGGTCAGGGGGAGCCCAGATAACACCGGGGAGCTGTTTTTT
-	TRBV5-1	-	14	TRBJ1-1	CASSLLHQNTEAFF	TGCGCCAGCAGCTTGTTACACCAGAACACTGAAGCTTTCTTT
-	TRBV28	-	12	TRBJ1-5	CASSLGNQPQHF	TGTGCCAGCAGTTTGGGGAATCAGCCCCAGCATTTT
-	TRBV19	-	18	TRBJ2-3	CASSIGPSWRISTDTQYF	TGTGCCAGTAGTATAGGACCTAGTTGGAGAATCTCGACAGATACGCAGTATTTT
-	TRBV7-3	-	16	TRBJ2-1	CASSLTLAGSPDEQFF	TGTGCCAGCAGCTTAACGTTGGCGGGAAGCCCCGATGAGCAGTTCTTC
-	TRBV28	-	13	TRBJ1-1	CASSGAMNTEAFF	TGTGCCAGCAGCGGGGCGATGAACACTGAAGCTTTCTTT
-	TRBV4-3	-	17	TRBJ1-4	CASSHRLGAATNEKLFF	TGCGCCAGCAGCCACCGTTTGGGGGCCGCAACTAATGAAAAACTGTTTTTT
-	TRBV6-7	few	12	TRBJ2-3	CASSYVVFTQYF	TGTGCCAGCAGTTACGTGGTTTTCACGCAGTATTTT
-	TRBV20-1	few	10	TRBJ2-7	CSGYSGEQYF	TGCAGTGGGTACTCTGGCGAGCAGTACTTC
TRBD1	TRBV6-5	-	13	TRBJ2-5	CASWDRGGETQYF	TGTGCCAGCTGGGACAGGGGGGGGGAGACCCAGTACTTC
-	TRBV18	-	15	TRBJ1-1	CASSPTGQTNTEAFF	TGTGCCAGCTCACCGACCGGACAGACGAACACTGAAGCTTTCTTT